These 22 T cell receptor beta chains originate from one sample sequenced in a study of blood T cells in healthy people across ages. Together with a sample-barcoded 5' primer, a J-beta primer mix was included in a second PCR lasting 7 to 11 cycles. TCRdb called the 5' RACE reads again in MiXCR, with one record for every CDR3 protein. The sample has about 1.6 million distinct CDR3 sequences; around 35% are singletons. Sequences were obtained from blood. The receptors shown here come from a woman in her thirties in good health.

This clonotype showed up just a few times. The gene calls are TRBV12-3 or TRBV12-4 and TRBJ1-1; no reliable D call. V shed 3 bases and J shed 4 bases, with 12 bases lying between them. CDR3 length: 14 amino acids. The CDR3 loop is CASSFKGGGTEAFF. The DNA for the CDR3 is TGTGCCAGCAGTTTTAAGGGAGGCGGCACTGAAGCTTTCTTT.

CDR3 in amino acids: CASSAGGEFFYEQYF. The CDR3 DNA reads as TGTGCCAGCAGCGCAGGGGGGGAGTTTTTCTACGAGCAGTACTTC. The chain couples TRBV9 to TRBJ2-7; TRBD1 or TRBD2 may be the D gene (7 bases each). V gave up 3 bases and J gave up 3 bases, with 16 bases separating them. Germline CDR1 SGDLS, CDR2 YYNGEE. The CDR3 covers 15 residues.

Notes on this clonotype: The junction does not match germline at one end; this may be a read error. CDR3 in amino acids: CAGSPRLAGDNEQFF. CDR3 sequence (DNA): TGTGCCGGCAGCCCTCGACTAGCGGGGGACAATGAGCAGTTCTTC. V is TRBV9 and J is TRBJ2-1; TRBD2 matches 12 bases. The germline CDR1 and CDR2 sequences are SGDLS and YYNGEE. CDR3 size: 15 residues.

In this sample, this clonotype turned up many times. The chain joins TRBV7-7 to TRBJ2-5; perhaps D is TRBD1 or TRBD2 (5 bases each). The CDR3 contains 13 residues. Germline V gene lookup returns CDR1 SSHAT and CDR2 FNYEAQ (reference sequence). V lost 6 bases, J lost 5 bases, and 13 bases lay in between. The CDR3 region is CASSSGTLETQYF. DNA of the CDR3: TGTGCCAGCAGTTCCGGGACGCTGGAGACCCAGTACTTC.

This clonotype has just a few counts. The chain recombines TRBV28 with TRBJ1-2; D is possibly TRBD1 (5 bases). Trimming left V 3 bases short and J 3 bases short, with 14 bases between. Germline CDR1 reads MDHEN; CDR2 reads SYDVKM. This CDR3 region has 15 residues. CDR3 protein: CASSFLGQGDYGYTF. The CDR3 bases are TGTGCCAGCAGTTTCCTGGGCCAGGGTGACTATGGCTACACCTTC.

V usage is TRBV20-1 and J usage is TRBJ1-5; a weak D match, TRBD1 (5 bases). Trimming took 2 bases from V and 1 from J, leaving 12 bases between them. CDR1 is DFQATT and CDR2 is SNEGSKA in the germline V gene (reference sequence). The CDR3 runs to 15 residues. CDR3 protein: CSARPGTASNQPQHF. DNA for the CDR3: TGCAGTGCTAGACCCGGGACTGCAAGCAATCAGCCCCAGCATTTT.

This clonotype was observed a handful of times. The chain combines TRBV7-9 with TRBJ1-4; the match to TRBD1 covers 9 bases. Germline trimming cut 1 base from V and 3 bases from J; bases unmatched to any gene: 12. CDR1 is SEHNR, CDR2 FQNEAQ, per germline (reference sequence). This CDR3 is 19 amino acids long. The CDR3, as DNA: TGTGCCAGCAGCTTAGAGGATTGGACAGGGGAGGAAGCTAATGAAAAACTGTTTTTT. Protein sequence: CASSLEDWTGEEANEKLFF.

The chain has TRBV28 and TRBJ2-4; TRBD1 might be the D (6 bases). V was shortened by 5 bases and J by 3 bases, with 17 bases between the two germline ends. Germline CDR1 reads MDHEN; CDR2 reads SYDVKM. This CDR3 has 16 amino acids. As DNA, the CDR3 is TGTGCCAGCAGTATCATCGACGAGGGGGTCAAAAACATTCAGTACTTC. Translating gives CASSIIDEGVKNIQYF.

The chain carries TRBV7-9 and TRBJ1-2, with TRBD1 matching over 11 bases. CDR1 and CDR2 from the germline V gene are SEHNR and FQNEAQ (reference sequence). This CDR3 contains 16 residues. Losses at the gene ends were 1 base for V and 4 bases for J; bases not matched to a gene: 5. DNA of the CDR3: TGTGCCAGCAGCTTAGGGACCGGGACAGGGGGCTATGGCTACACCTTC. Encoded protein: CASSLGTGTGGYGYTF. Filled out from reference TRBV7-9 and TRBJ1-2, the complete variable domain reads DTGVSQNPRHKITKRGQNVTFRCDPISEHNRLYWYRQTLGQGPEFLTYFQNEAQLEKSRLLSDRFSAERPKGSFSTLEIQRTEQGDSAMYLCASSLGTGTGGYGYTFGSGTRLTVV.

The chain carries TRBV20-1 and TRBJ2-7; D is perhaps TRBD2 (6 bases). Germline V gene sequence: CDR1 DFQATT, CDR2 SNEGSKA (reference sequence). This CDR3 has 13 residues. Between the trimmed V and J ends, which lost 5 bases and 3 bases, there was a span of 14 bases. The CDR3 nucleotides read TGCAGTGCTGCCTTCTCCGGGGGCTACGAGCAGTACTTC. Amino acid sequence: CSAAFSGGYEQYF.

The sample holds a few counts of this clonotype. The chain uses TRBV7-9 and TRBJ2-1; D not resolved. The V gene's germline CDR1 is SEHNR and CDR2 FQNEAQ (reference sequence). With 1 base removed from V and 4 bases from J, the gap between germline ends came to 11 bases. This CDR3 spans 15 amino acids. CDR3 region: CASSLGVPGYNEQFF. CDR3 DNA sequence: TGTGCCAGCAGCTTAGGAGTGCCCGGTTACAATGAGCAGTTCTTC.

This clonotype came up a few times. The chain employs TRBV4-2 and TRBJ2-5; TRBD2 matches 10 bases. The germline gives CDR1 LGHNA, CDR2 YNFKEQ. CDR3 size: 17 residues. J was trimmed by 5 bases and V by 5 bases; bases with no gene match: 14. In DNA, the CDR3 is TGTGCCAGCAGCTCCCACCCAGCGGGAGGGCGTCAGGAGACCCAGTACTTC. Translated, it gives CASSSHPAGGRQETQYF.

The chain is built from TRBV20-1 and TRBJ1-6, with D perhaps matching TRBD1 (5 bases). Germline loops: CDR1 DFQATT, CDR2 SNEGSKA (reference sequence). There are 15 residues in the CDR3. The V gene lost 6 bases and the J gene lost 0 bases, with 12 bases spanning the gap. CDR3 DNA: TGCAGTGCCGGGCCAGGGAGCTCCTATAATTCACCCCTCCACTTT. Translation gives CSAGPGSSYNSPLHF.

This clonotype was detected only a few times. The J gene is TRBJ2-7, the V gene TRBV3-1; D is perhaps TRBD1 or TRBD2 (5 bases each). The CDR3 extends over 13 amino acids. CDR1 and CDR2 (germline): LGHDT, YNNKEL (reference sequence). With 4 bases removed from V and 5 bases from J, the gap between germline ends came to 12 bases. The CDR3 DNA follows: TGTGCCAGCAGCCTCGGGGCAGGGCACGAGCAGTACTTC. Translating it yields CASSLGAGHEQYF.

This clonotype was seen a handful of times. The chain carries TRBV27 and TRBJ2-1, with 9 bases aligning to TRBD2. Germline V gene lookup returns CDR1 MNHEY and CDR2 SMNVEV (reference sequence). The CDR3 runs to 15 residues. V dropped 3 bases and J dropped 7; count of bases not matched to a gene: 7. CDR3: CASSFGTSPGNEQFF. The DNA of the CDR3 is TGTGCCAGCAGTTTCGGGACTAGCCCCGGGAATGAGCAGTTCTTC.

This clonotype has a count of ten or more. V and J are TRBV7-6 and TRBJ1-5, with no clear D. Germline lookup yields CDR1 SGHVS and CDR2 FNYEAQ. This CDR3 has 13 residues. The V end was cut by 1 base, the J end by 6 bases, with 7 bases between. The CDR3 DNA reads TGTGCCAGCAGCTTAGGTTCTACTCAGCCCCAGCATTTT. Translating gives CASSLGSTQPQHF.

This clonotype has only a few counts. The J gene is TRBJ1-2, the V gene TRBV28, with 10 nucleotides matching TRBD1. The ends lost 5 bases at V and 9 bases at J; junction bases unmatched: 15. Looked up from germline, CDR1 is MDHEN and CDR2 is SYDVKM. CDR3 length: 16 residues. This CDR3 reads CASSLTLGQGQGSYTF. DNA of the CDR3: TGTGCCAGCAGTCTTACCCTGGGACAGGGACAGGGGAGCTACACCTTC.

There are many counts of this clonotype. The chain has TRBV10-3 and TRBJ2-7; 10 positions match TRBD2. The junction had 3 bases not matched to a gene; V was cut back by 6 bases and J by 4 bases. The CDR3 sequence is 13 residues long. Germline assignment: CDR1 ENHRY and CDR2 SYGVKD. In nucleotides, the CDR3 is TGTGCCATCAGGGGGACTAGCGCGTACGAGCAGTACTTC. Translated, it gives CAIRGTSAYEQYF.

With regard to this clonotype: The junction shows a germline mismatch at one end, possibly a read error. The CDR3 sequence is CTSSLDQYNEQFF. The DNA of the CDR3 is TGCACCAGCAGCTTGGATCAGTACAATGAGCAGTTCTTC. The genes are TRBV5-1 and TRBJ2-1; no clear D. Per the germline V gene, CDR1 is SGHRS and CDR2 is YFSETQ. This CDR3 has 13 amino acids.

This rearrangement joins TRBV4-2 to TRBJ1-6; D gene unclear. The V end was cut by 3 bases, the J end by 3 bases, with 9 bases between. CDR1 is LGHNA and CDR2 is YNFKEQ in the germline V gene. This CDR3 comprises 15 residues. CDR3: CASSQAANYNSPLHF. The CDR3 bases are TGTGCCAGCAGCCAGGCAGCCAACTATAATTCACCCCTCCACTTT.

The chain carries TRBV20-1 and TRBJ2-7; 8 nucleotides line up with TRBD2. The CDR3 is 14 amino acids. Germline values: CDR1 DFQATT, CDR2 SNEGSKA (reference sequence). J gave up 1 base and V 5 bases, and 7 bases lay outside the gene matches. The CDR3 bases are TGCAGTGCTCTTGGACTAGCCCGATCCTACGAGCAGTACTTC. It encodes CSALGLARSYEQYF.

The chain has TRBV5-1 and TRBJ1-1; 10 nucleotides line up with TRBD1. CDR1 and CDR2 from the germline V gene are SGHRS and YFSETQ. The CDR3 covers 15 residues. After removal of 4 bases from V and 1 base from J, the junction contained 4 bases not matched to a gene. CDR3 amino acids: CASSIDRGQNTEAFF. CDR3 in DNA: TGCGCCAGCAGCATCGACAGGGGGCAGAACACTGAAGCTTTCTTT.